This TCR beta chain was recorded in a study of T-cell reconstitution after alpha-beta-depleted transplantation in children. The germline V gene encodes CDR1 PRHDT and CDR2 FYEKMQ (reference sequence). V was cut by 1 base and J by 0 bases, with 6 bases left in between. This CDR3 is 14 amino acids long. Unique molecular identifiers were used in preparing the TCRbeta library. In TCRdb, the PCR reads were re-called with MiXCR into one record per CDR3 protein. The sample lists about 640,000 distinct CDR3 sequences, around 16% occurring once. This clonotype was picked up many times. This clonotype was obtained from a human donor who donated a stem cell graft to a child with acute myeloid leukemia. The V and J genes are TRBV13 and TRBJ1-2; D is ambiguous. Sequenced material: PBMCs from the stem cell graft donor, taken from the stem cell graft. CDR3 nucleotide sequence: TGTGCCAGCAGCTTAGTAGGGACTAACTATGGCTACACCTTC. Protein: CASSLVGTNYGYTF.